The clone carrying this TCR beta chain was counted many times. This sample was taken from a study of regulatory T cells in long-lasting Graves disease. Arm-PCR with iRepertoire HTBI primers amplified the CDR3 regions for these TCR beta libraries. In the source study's methods: Overall, samples carried approximately 60 TRBV and around 15 TRBJ segments. TCRdb called the multiplex PCR reads again in MiXCR, with one record for every CDR3 protein. The V and J calls and clone size are TCRdb's, not the authors'. This sample has more than 350,000 distinct CDR3 sequences, with approximately 15% found just once. CDR1 is SGHAT and CDR2 is FQNNGV in the germline V gene. With 0 bases clipped from V and 5 bases from J, the junction kept 1 base outside the gene matches. The CDR3 has 15 amino acids. The time point denotes: newly diagnosed GD, antithyroid drugs for less than 3 months. From RNA extracted from PBMCs, the TCR library was made.

The data were also submitted as part of a second study, on T cells in Graves' hyperthyroidism and ophthalmopathy. Turning to that study: The study used the HTBI primer set for a first-round RT-PCR of the TCR CDR3. The model identified upcoming ophthalmopathy a median about six months ahead of onset.

The rearrangement joins TRBV11-2 to TRBJ2-1; 10 bases align to TRBD2. The sequence derives from a woman in her twenties or thirties with Graves disease. Sequencing was performed on peripheral blood mononuclear cells (PBMCs), taken at new diagnosis, from a patient treated with antithyroid drugs. The CDR3: CASSLELAGNNEQFF. The CDR3 DNA reads as TGTGCCAGCAGCTTAGAACTAGCGGGAAACAATGAGCAGTTCTTC. Looking up the rest from reference TRBV11-2 and TRBJ2-1 gives the full variable domain: EAGVAQSPRYKIIEKRQSVAFWCNPISGHATLYWYQQILGQGPKLLIQFQNNGVVDDSQLPKDRFSAERLKGVDSTLKIQPAKLEDSAVYLCASSLELAGNNEQFFGPGTRLTVL.